This T cell receptor (beta chain) was identified during a study of shared clonotypes between healthy human individuals (dated by TCRdb to the early 2020s). The study in broad terms: The cohort included a few men and a couple of women between 18 and 49 years of age. For each donor, CD4 naive and CD4 memory were each run on three plates, CD8 naive on two plates, and CD8 memory on one plate. To estimate repertoire size and how much clonotype sharing occurs between individuals, the study deeply sequenced the blood TCR repertoires of roughly 5 healthy adults. Different laboratories and diverse techniques were used to prepare libraries and sequence TCR repertoires, to increase sequencing depth and limit assay-specific biases. Each donor's leukapheresis produced roughly between about 0.85 and 10 billion PBMCs.

The V and J ends are trimmed by 5 bases and 3 bases, leaving 11 bases between them. The CDR3, cysteine through phenylalanine, is 14 amino acids long. Only CDR3 DNA is held: 42 bases, read in frame from base 1. Reading the germline V gene gives CDR1 SGHTA and CDR2 FQGNSA. Study-level results and caveats: The genetic and exposure-history diversity represented was limited by the small number of donors. Approximately 4.8% of naive CD4, around 4% of naive CD8, around 2.3% of memory CD4, and approximately 0.4% of memory CD8 clonotypes were shared across several donors. Based on pairwise subsampling, the degree of clonotype sharing among donors was expected to be affected by sequencing depth. Compared with non-shared clonotypes, clonotypes shared by all four sorted-subset donors had higher generation probabilities. Sampling was restricted to blood, and TCR repertoires in tissue are likely to differ from TCR repertoires in blood. Estimated clonotype richness was generally larger for naive than for memory subsets. Incomplete sequencing was indicated by rarefaction of sorted-subset datasets, despite the large sequencing depth.

The donors were healthy, HIV-negative adults who had no recently reported acute infections or vaccinations. Every donor was a Caucasian adult living in Nashville, Tennessee, USA. Magnetic negative selection was used to enrich CD4+ T cells, after which naive cells were positively selected on CD45RA and the negative fraction became the memory subset. After blood collection by leukapheresis, PBMCs were isolated using Ficoll-Histopaque density gradient centrifugation and then cryopreserved in the vapor phase of liquid nitrogen. Purity and quantity of every magnetically sorted T cell population were checked by analytical flow cytometry. Each sorted fraction had its genomic DNA isolated and then quantified by UV absorbance on a Nanodrop 2000c. About this clone: Its antigen is not yet known. The record has no base qualities; no much larger clone is one base away.

Using the deep immunoSEQ assay, multiplex PCR amplified TCR CDR3 regions from genomic DNA. Genomic DNA extracted from each cell subset was distributed evenly over all wells of several immunoSEQ 96-well plates, and each plate served as one replicate. For sorted subsets, approximately 210 ng of genomic DNA, equivalent to around 29,000 T cell genomes, went into each replicate PCR. Purified libraries were measured with a Qubit 3.0 fluorometer, size-checked on a Bioanalyzer 2100, and measured again with the KAPA Library Quantification kit. Every immunoSEQ 96-well plate was sequenced on a separate single-read 150-cycle Illumina NextSeq 550 flow cell. Under the source paper's analysis protocol: Because only junctional sequences without quality scores were contained in the immunoSEQ output, filtering matching that applied to full-length reads could not be performed. To assign V/J genes and CDR3, sequences were annotated using PyIR, a Python wrapper for IgBLAST v1.9, with IMGT germline references. Reads were removed for weak V/J assignments (E-value above 1e-6), missing CDR3, stop codons, out-of-frame junctions, or ambiguous translated residues. V3J clonotypes were defined as sequences sharing an identical inferred V gene, J gene, and CDR3 amino acid sequence. The percentage overlap between two repertoires was calculated by dividing the number of shared unique clonotypes by the size of the smaller repertoire. Richness of each repertoire was evaluated using RTK rarefaction, the Chao1 estimator, and Recon v2.1 estimates of unobserved clonotypes. Generation probabilities were computed with OLGA for all TCRbeta clonotypes obtained by the gDNA method from a few donors. Here the immuneACCESS table is served through TCRdb, limited to in-frame sequences with V and J called. Missing clones are a known gap in these copies; in checked studies unresolved V genes cover under half, and the rest lacks a known reason. Clone size and the V and J calls come from that table; the DNA yielded D and trimming. This sample comprises about 1.1 million clones, 77% of them detected only once. The ten largest clones add up to roughly 0.9% of the sample.

The V and J genes are TRBV7-2 and TRBJ1-3, with the identity of the D gene unclear. The sequenced sample consisted of memory CD4+ T cells from PBMCs. The cell subset or site label of this sample denotes: CD45RA-negative fraction. The receptor was derived from a man aged 18 to 29 in good health. Some clones in this sample may be carry-over from other donors' samples. The CDR3 reads CASSQVHFGNTIYF. The sequenced DNA is TGTGCCAGCAGCCAAGTACATTTTGGAAACACCATATATTTT.